The 27 T cell receptor beta chains listed next were all sequenced from one sample in a study of T cell responses to AZD1222 COVID-19 vaccine. Clones were read by immunoSEQ multiplex PCR, and TCRdb kept only the in-frame ones, dropping some. The sample has some 50,000 clones; around nine tenths are singletons. The sample here was peripheral blood, taken 28 days after the second AZD1222 dose. These receptors came from an adult who received the AZD1222 COVID-19 vaccine.

Comment on this clone: One end of the junction does not line up with germline, which may come from a read error. J is TRBJ2-7 and V is TRBV15; D may match TRBD1 or TRBD2 (5 bases each). The V gene's germline CDR1 is LNHNV and CDR2 YYDKDF (reference sequence). The CDR3 runs 14 residues. CDR3 region: CATSGTGSNYQQYF. CDR3 DNA: TGTGCCACCAGCGGGACGGGATCCAACTACCAGCAGTACTTC.

V gene TRBV19 combines with J gene TRBJ2-1; no firm D call. The CDR3 extends over 12 amino acids. The ends were cut back, 1 base at V and 5 bases at J, with 3 bases in the middle. Germline CDR1 and CDR2: LNHDA and SQIVND (reference sequence). The DNA of the CDR3 is TGTGCCAGTAGTATAGTGGACAATGAGCAGTTCTTC. It translates to CASSIVDNEQFF. The full variable domain, rest sourced from reference TRBV19 and TRBJ2-1, is DGGITQSPKYLFRKEGQNVTLSCEQNLNHDAMYWYRQDPGQGLRLIYYSQIVNDFQKGDIAEGYSVSREKKESFPLTVTSAQKNPTAFYLCASSIVDNEQFFGPGTRLTVL.

The CDR3 DNA reads TGTGCCAGCAGTTCCCTAGCGGGAGGTCGCTACGAGCAGTACTTC. Translated: CASSSLAGGRYEQYF. The chain recombines TRBV28 with TRBJ2-7; 11 nucleotides agree with TRBD2. The CDR3 spans 15 residues. V was pared by 4 bases and J by 3 bases, with 5 bases of the junction left unmatched. The germline CDR1 and CDR2 sequences are MDHEN and SYDVKM.

This clone was observed once. The V gene is TRBV7-2, the J gene TRBJ2-7, with TRBD2 identical over 7 bases. Germline values: CDR1 SGHTA, CDR2 FQGNSA. Trimming removed 4 bases from V and 0 bases from J; junction bases left unmatched: 9. The CDR3 length is 16 residues. CDR3: CASSSKRASGSYEQYF. The CDR3 bases are TGTGCCAGCAGCTCCAAGCGGGCTAGCGGCTCCTACGAGCAGTACTTC.

The chain recombines TRBV13 with TRBJ2-7; the D is unclear. Germline loops: CDR1 PRHDT, CDR2 FYEKMQ (reference sequence). Trimming removed 5 bases from V and 4 bases from J, with 6 bases in between. This CDR3 comprises 11 residues. The CDR3 loop reads CASSSRYEQYF. Here the CDR3 DNA reads TGTGCCAGCAGCAGCCGATACGAGCAGTACTTC. The full variable domain, with the rest looked up from reference TRBV13 and TRBJ2-7, is AAGVIQSPRHLIKEKRETATLKCYPIPRHDTVYWYQQGPGQDPQFLISFYEKMQSDKGSIPDRFSAQQFSDYHSELNMSSLELGDSALYFCASSSRYEQYFGPGTRLTVT.

V gene TRBV5-4 combines with J gene TRBJ1-1; TRBD1 agrees at 9 bases. CDR1 and CDR2 (germline): SGHNT, YYREEE (reference sequence). The CDR3 runs 14 residues. The junction had 2 bases not matched to a gene; V was cut back by 4 bases and J by 1 base. CDR3 sequence (DNA): TGTGCCAGCAGCGGGGGACAGGGGAACACTGAAGCTTTCTTT. This gives the protein CASSGGQGNTEAFF.

The rearrangement uses TRBV6-1 and TRBJ2-2; D unresolved. The CDR3 totals 14 residues. Trimming pared 0 bases from V and 1 base from J, leaving 3 bases between. Per the germline V gene, CDR1 is MNHNS and CDR2 is SASEGT. The CDR3 region is CASSEARNTGELFF. In DNA, the CDR3 is TGTGCCAGCAGTGAAGCGCGGAACACCGGGGAGCTGTTTTTT.

The V gene is TRBV5-4, the J gene TRBJ2-1; 8 bases align to TRBD2. Germline CDR1 is SGHNT and CDR2 is YYREEE (reference sequence). After removal of 2 bases from V and 10 bases from J, the junction contained 8 bases not matched to a gene. The CDR3 extends over 14 amino acids. CDR3 residues: CASSFGTSGKEQFF. The CDR3 nucleotides read TGTGCCAGCAGCTTCGGGACTAGTGGGAAGGAGCAGTTCTTC.

As DNA, the CDR3 is TGTGCCAGCAGCTTGTTTTTGGTTGCTGGGGCCAACGTCCTGACTTTC. It is translated as CASSLFLVAGANVLTF. The chain uses TRBV5-4 and TRBJ2-6, with no clear D. This CDR3 has 16 amino acids. V dropped 1 base and J dropped 2 bases, with 10 bases sitting between them. The germline V gene encodes CDR1 SGHNT and CDR2 YYREEE (reference sequence).

CDR3 region: CAIRGGAGELFF. CDR3 DNA sequence: TGTGCCATCCGCGGGGGGGCCGGGGAGCTGTTTTTT. The chain employs TRBV10-3 and TRBJ2-2, with 9 bases fitting TRBD2. V lost 8 bases to trimming and J lost 6 bases; unmatched junction nucleotides: 1. The CDR3 consists of 12 residues. Germline values: CDR1 ENHRY, CDR2 SYGVKD.

This chain joins TRBV6-5 and TRBJ2-5; 8 bases are shared with TRBD2. The CDR3 extends over 15 amino acids. Per germline, CDR1 MNHEY and CDR2 SVGAGI. V lost 10 bases and J lost 1; bases outside the gene matches: 11. In DNA, the CDR3 is TGTGCCACCTCCCTCCAGCGGGGGATCCAAGAGACCCAGTACTTC. Its protein product is CATSLQRGIQETQYF.

The chain recombines TRBV7-9 with TRBJ2-7; D remains unclear. The CDR3 covers 13 residues. Germline lookup yields CDR1 SEHNR and CDR2 FQNEAQ (reference sequence). Trimming took off 2 bases at V and 4 bases at J, with 9 bases between the two ends. This CDR3 reads CASSLHEGYEQYF. The CDR3 nucleotides are TGTGCCAGCAGCTTACACGAAGGATACGAGCAGTACTTC.

The V gene is TRBV5-1, the J gene TRBJ2-2; TRBD1 is a possible D gene (6 bases). The CDR3 runs 14 residues. From germline, CDR1 is SGHRS and CDR2 YFSETQ. Trimming removed 0 bases at V and 5 bases at J, with 8 bases between. CDR3 nucleotide sequence: TGCGCCAGCAGCTTGGACAGGGAAACCGGGGAGCTGTTTTTT. It is translated as CASSLDRETGELFF.

The chain uses TRBV12-5 and TRBJ1-2; the match to TRBD1 covers 7 bases. CDR3 length: 14 amino acids. V lost 2 bases to trimming and J lost 2 bases; unmatched junction nucleotides: 2. The germline gives CDR1 LGHNT, CDR2 FRNRAP. This CDR3 reads CASGLTGANYGYTF. The CDR3 region has the DNA TGTGCTAGTGGTTTGACAGGGGCAAACTATGGCTACACCTTC.

The V and J genes are TRBV5-4 and TRBJ1-2, with a weak D call TRBD1 (6 bases). The CDR3 length is 13 residues. Germline CDR1 reads SGHNT; CDR2 reads YYREEE (reference sequence). The V and J ends lost 4 bases and 8 bases respectively, with 15 bases between them. CDR3 DNA sequence: TGTGCCAGCAGCCACAGGGCCCCGGGAGGCTACACCTTC. This sequence encodes CASSHRAPGGYTF.

This clone has just one count. The V call is TRBV5-4, the J call TRBJ2-7; tentatively, D is TRBD1 or TRBD2 (5 bases each). Trimming took off 2 bases at V and 5 bases at J, with 14 bases between the two ends. The CDR3 has 14 residues. The germline V gene has CDR1 SGHNT and CDR2 YYREEE (reference sequence). For the CDR3, the DNA is TGTGCCAGCAGCTTCGGACCGAGGGACCACGAGCAGTACTTC. Its translation is CASSFGPRDHEQYF.

This chain connects TRBV27 to TRBJ1-1; D unclear. Germline assignment: CDR1 MNHEY and CDR2 SMNVEV (reference sequence). The CDR3 consists of 14 residues. Trimming removed 5 bases at V and 4 bases at J, with 14 bases between. CDR3 region: CASSGRKMSTEAFF. The CDR3 DNA sequence: TGTGCCAGCAGTGGCAGAAAAATGTCCACTGAAGCTTTCTTT.

The V gene is TRBV12-3 or TRBV12-4, the J gene TRBJ2-7, with D perhaps being TRBD1 or TRBD2 (7 bases each). Trimming took off 3 bases at V and 6 bases at J, with 12 bases between the two ends. The CDR3 spans 13 residues. As DNA, the CDR3 is TGTGCCAGCAGTTTTGGGAGGGGGCGCGAGCAGTACTTC. It is translated as CASSFGRGREQYF.

J is TRBJ2-7 and V is TRBV27; TRBD2 matches 7 bases. V trimming: 3 bases; J trimming: 7 bases; junction bases outside the gene matches: 12. In germline, CDR1 is MNHEY, CDR2 SMNVEV (reference sequence). The CDR3 extends over 15 amino acids. The CDR3 bases are TGTGCCAGCAGTTTCCATTACGGGAGGAGGGGTGAGCAGTACTTC. Its translation: CASSFHYGRRGEQYF.

The chain links TRBV10-1 to TRBJ2-1; 11 nucleotides align to TRBD2. The CDR3 has 15 amino acids. J lost 5 bases, V lost 4 bases, and 4 bases had no gene match. Germline V gene data show CDR1 as WNHNN and CDR2 as SYGVQD (reference sequence). CDR3 protein: CASSVSGLADNEQFF. The CDR3 nucleotides read TGCGCCAGCAGTGTTTCGGGACTAGCGGACAATGAGCAGTTCTTC.

J is TRBJ2-1 and V is TRBV24-1; D is tentatively TRBD1 or TRBD2 (5 bases each). V was shortened by 7 bases and J by 7 bases, with 13 bases between the two germline ends. Germline loops: CDR1 KGHDR, CDR2 SFDVKD. This CDR3 has 13 residues. The CDR3 coding sequence is TGTGCCACCAGCCGGCAGGGCGGGAATGAGCAGTTCTTC. As protein: CATSRQGGNEQFF.

The chain couples TRBV7-2 to TRBJ1-5; TRBD1 aligns across 8 bases. This CDR3 comprises 15 residues. V lost 5 bases, J lost 4 bases, and 7 bases stayed unmatched. The V gene's germline CDR1 is SGHTA and CDR2 FQGNSA. This CDR3 is CASSEDRDPNQPQHF. The DNA for the CDR3 is TGTGCCAGCAGCGAGGACAGGGATCCGAATCAGCCCCAGCATTTT.

The rearrangement uses TRBV28 and TRBJ2-5; unclear D gene. The V end was cut by 5 bases, the J end by 0 bases, with 10 bases between. CDR3 length: 14 amino acids. Germline V gene sequence: CDR1 MDHEN, CDR2 SYDVKM. The CDR3 spells CASSKHVYQETQYF. Here the CDR3 DNA reads TGTGCCAGCAGTAAACATGTGTACCAAGAGACCCAGTACTTC.

The chain couples TRBV6-5 to TRBJ1-6; TRBD1 matches 7 bases. There are 14 residues in the CDR3. The trim removed 5 bases at V and 7 bases at J, leaving 5 bases unmatched. Germline CDR1 and CDR2: MNHEY and SVGAGI. Here the CDR3 reads CASSRQGPNSPLHF. CDR3 coding DNA: TGTGCCAGCAGTAGACAGGGCCCAAATTCACCCCTCCACTTT.

The rearrangement links TRBV6-5 to TRBJ2-7; 7 bases fit TRBD1. The CDR3 contains 15 residues. J gave up 0 bases and V 5 bases, and 7 bases lay outside the gene matches. Germline CDR1 and CDR2: MNHEY and SVGAGI. As DNA, the CDR3 is TGTGCCAGCAGTACCACAGGGGAGCCCTCCTACGAGCAGTACTTC. Translation gives CASSTTGEPSYEQYF.

The J gene is TRBJ1-5, the V gene TRBV4-3; tentatively, D is TRBD1 (5 bases). The CDR3 has 15 amino acids. The V gene lost 4 bases and the J gene lost 4 bases, with 14 bases spanning the gap. Germline lookup yields CDR1 LGHNA and CDR2 YSLEER. The CDR3 DNA sequence: TGCGCCAGCAGCCGAACCCGGGACCAAAATCAGCCCCAGCATTTT. Its translation: CASSRTRDQNQPQHF.

V gene TRBV12-5 combines with J gene TRBJ2-3, with 7 positions matching TRBD1. Unmatched junction bases numbered 11, after V lost 6 bases and J lost 5 bases. Germline V gene lookup returns CDR1 LGHNT and CDR2 FRNRAP. The CDR3 spans 15 residues. DNA for the CDR3: TGTGCTAGTGGCCCGGACAGGACCGTCCTAGATACGCAGTATTTT. Protein sequence: CASGPDRTVLDTQYF. Based on the CDR3 plus reference TRBV12-5 and TRBJ2-3, the full variable domain is DARVTQTPRHKVTEMGQEVTMRCQPILGHNTVFWYRQTMMQGLELLAYFRNRAPLDDSGMPKDRFSAEMPDATLATLKIQPSEPRDSAVYFCASGPDRTVLDTQYFGPGTRLTVL.